Shown below are 5 T cell receptor beta chains from a single sample sequenced in a study of technical replicates of blood from several donors. Assay: immunoSEQ multiplex PCR; the TCRdb copy retains only in-frame clones and omits some. The data show about 83,000 clones, with roughly 94% seen just once and approximately 0.25% held by the top ten. The specimen was T cells isolated from PBMCs. The source is a human donor in good health.

This chain joins TRBV5-6 and TRBJ1-2; 9 positions match TRBD1. V trimming: 3 bases; J trimming: 4 bases; junction bases outside the gene matches: 10. Germline V CDR1 and CDR2: SGHDT, YYEEEE. The CDR3 runs 16 residues. CDR3 in DNA: TGTGCCAGCAGCTGGACACAGGGGGCGCGGGTCTATGGCTACACCTTC. Amino acids: CASSWTQGARVYGYTF.

The gene calls are TRBV30 and TRBJ2-1; D not resolved. Germline V gene lookup returns CDR1 GTSNPN and CDR2 SVGIG (reference sequence). V lost 3 bases and J 2 bases, leaving 8 bases between the germline ends. The CDR3 is 13 residues long. The chain's CDR3 is CAWSLLTYNEQFF. The CDR3 region has the DNA TGTGCCTGGAGCCTCCTTACCTACAATGAGCAGTTCTTC.

The chain combines TRBV6-5 with TRBJ2-7; 9 nucleotides match TRBD1. V shed 6 bases, J shed 2 bases, and the junction held 8 bases outside the gene matches. CDR3 length equals 15 residues. Germline assignment: CDR1 MNHEY and CDR2 SVGAGI. The CDR3 bases are TGTGCCAGCAGCCCCGGGACAGGGTTCGCCTACGAGCAGTACTTC. It codes for CASSPGTGFAYEQYF.

J is TRBJ2-2 and V is TRBV6-1; a weak D match, TRBD1 (5 bases). Germline V gives CDR1 MNHNS, CDR2 SASEGT. The CDR3 covers 14 residues. V lost 7 bases and J lost 4, with 13 bases in between. CDR3 residues: CASIKGRGTGELFF. Written as DNA, the CDR3 is TGTGCCAGCATCAAGGGGCGCGGCACCGGGGAGCTGTTTTTT.

This chain connects TRBV7-6 to TRBJ1-1; no definite D call. Trimming removed 5 bases from V and 1 base from J, with 8 bases in between. Looked up from germline, CDR1 is SGHVS and CDR2 is FNYEAQ. This CDR3 comprises 13 residues. The CDR3 here is CASSPPGNTEAFF. DNA for the CDR3: TGTGCCAGCAGCCCACCAGGGAACACTGAAGCTTTCTTT.